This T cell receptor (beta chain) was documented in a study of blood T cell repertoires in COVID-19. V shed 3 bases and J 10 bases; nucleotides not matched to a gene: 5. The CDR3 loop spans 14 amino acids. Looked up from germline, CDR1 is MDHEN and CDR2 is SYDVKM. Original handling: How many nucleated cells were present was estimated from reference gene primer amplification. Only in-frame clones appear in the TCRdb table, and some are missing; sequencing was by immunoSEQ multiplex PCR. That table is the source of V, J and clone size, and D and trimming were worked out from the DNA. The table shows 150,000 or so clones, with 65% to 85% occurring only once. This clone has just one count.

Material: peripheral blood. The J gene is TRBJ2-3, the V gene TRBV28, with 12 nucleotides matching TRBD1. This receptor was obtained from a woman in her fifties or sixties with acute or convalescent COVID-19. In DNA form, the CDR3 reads TGTGCCAGCAGTTTCCGGGACAGGGGGCGCCCGCAGTATTTT. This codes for CASSFRDRGRPQYF.